Below are 13 T cell receptor beta chains sequenced from a single sample in a study of cytomegalovirus exposure and HLA in healthy donors. In the PCR, 60 Vbeta and 13 Jbeta primers were used. Clones were sequenced by immunoSEQ multiplex PCR, and TCRdb holds only the in-frame ones, with some missing. The sample shows roughly 150,000 clones, 65% to 85% of them seen only once. The sequencing input was PBMCs. The origin of the receptors is a woman in her thirties or forties in good health and CMV-seropositive.

This sequence joins TRBV6-5 and TRBJ2-7; D is possibly TRBD2 (5 bases). Trimming shortened V by 8 bases and J by 9 bases, and 17 bases separated the two germline ends. The CDR3 is 12 amino acids. The germline V gene encodes CDR1 MNHEY and CDR2 SVGAGI. In DNA form, the CDR3 reads TGTGCCAGCCGGGCGGACTCGACCCGGCAGTACTTC. As protein: CASRADSTRQYF.

The chain is built from TRBV5-1 and TRBJ2-1, with 10 bases matching TRBD2. The CDR3 contains 14 residues. The V gene's germline CDR1 is SGHRS and CDR2 YFSETQ. The ends lost 4 bases at V and 8 bases at J; junction bases unmatched: 6. CDR3 loop: CASSGSAGGYEQFF. In DNA, the CDR3 is TGCGCCAGCAGCGGGTCAGCGGGGGGGTATGAGCAGTTCTTC. Full variable domain (missing parts from reference TRBV5-1 and TRBJ2-1): KAGVTQTPRYLIKTRGQQVTLSCSPISGHRSVSWYQQTPGQGLQFLFEYFSETQRNKGNFPGRFSGRQFSNSRSEMNVSTLELGDSALYLCASSGSAGGYEQFFGPGTRLTVL.

J is TRBJ1-2 and V is TRBV6-5; D gene ambiguous. V lost 1 base and J 8 bases, leaving 17 bases between the germline ends. CDR3 length: 15 residues. The germline V gene has CDR1 MNHEY and CDR2 SVGAGI. This CDR3 reads CASSYLGGEFGGYTF. The CDR3 DNA is TGTGCCAGCAGTTACTTAGGCGGGGAGTTTGGAGGCTACACCTTC.

The chain carries TRBV4-3 and TRBJ1-2; the match to TRBD1 covers 9 bases. The J segment lost 4 bases and the V segment lost 3 bases, leaving 3 bases of the junction unmatched. CDR3 length: 14 amino acids. CDR1 and CDR2 from the germline V gene are LGHNA and YSLEER. CDR3 residues: CASSQDRGFYGYTF. The CDR3 DNA follows: TGCGCCAGCAGCCAGGACAGGGGATTCTATGGCTACACCTTC.

The rearrangement uses TRBV29-1 and TRBJ2-1, with 9 bases lining up with TRBD2. The CDR3 contains 12 residues. Trimming removed 8 bases from V and 4 bases from J; junction bases left unmatched: 3. Germline V gives CDR1 SQVTM, CDR2 ANQGSEA. The CDR3 loop is CSHLAGYNEQFF. The CDR3 DNA is TGCAGCCACCTAGCGGGATACAATGAGCAGTTCTTC.

The chain uses TRBV25-1 and TRBJ2-2, with D perhaps matching TRBD2 (6 bases). Germline-derived CDR1 and CDR2 are MGHDK and SYGVNS. Trimming removed 1 base from V and 7 bases from J, with 10 bases in between. The CDR3 consists of 14 residues. The CDR3 region has the DNA TGTGCCAGCAGTGAATTATGGGGAGGCGGGGAGCTGTTTTTT. Protein product: CASSELWGGGELFF.

This chain uses TRBV21-1 with TRBJ2-7; the table's D call, TRBD1, has no DNA check behind it. TRBV21-1 is a listed pseudogene. This CDR3 spans 15 amino acids. The CDR3 sequence is CASSPQLGRGYEQYF. CDR3 DNA sequence: TGTGCCAGCAGCCCACAACTGGGCAGGGGCTACGAGCAGTACTTC.

CDR3 sequence (DNA): TGTGCCAGCAGTCCACGACTAGCCTATCGCACAGATACGCAGTATTTT. Amino acids: CASSPRLAYRTDTQYF. The chain has TRBV27 and TRBJ2-3; 7 bases map to TRBD2. V dropped 5 bases and J dropped 1; count of bases not matched to a gene: 9. In germline, CDR1 is MNHEY, CDR2 SMNVEV (reference sequence). This CDR3 comprises 16 residues.

This chain joins TRBV7-2 and TRBJ2-7; perhaps TRBD2 as D (7 bases). The CDR3 is made up of 16 amino acids. Germline CDR1 reads SGHTA; CDR2 reads FQGNSA. The V end was cut by 5 bases, the J end by 0 bases, with 17 bases between. For the CDR3, the DNA is TGTGCCAGCAGCCCGCTGGGGGGGGGCGGCTCCTACGAGCAGTACTTC. Translating gives CASSPLGGGGSYEQYF.

This rearrangement joins TRBV10-3 to TRBJ1-1, with a tentative D call TRBD1 (5 bases). V was trimmed by 0 bases and J by 1 base, leaving 9 bases between them. The CDR3 is 15 residues long. From germline, CDR1 is ENHRY and CDR2 SYGVKD. Written as DNA, the CDR3 is TGTGCCATCAGTGAGTCGAACGGACAGAACACTGAAGCTTTCTTT. It specifies CAISESNGQNTEAFF.

This clone was seen only a few times. The chain carries TRBV10-1 and TRBJ2-1, with TRBD2 matching 9 bases. The J segment lost 4 bases and the V segment lost 6 bases, leaving 13 bases of the junction unmatched. This CDR3 is 17 amino acids long. Germline V gene data show CDR1 as WNHNN and CDR2 as SYGVQD (reference sequence). The DNA for the CDR3 is TGCGCCAGCAGCCGCGGAGGGAGCGGGGGGCAGTACAATGAGCAGTTCTTC. Its translation: CASSRGGSGGQYNEQFF.

The chain links TRBV19 to TRBJ2-5; 11 positions match TRBD2. V dropped 5 bases and J dropped 1; count of bases not matched to a gene: 6. Germline V gene data show CDR1 as LNHDA and CDR2 as SQIVND (reference sequence). This CDR3 contains 16 residues. CDR3 residues: CASSFLGLAGQETQYF. The CDR3 DNA reads as TGTGCCAGTAGTTTCCTTGGACTAGCGGGCCAAGAGACCCAGTACTTC.

This chain joins TRBV14 and TRBJ2-2; D is perhaps TRBD1 (6 bases). Germline V CDR1 and CDR2: SGHDN, FVKESK. Trimming cost V 3 bases and J 4 bases, with 21 bases left between them. The CDR3 is 18 amino acids. CDR3 bases: TGTGCCAGCAGCCAGAGAGGACAGAGTGGATTGGGCACCGGGGAGCTGTTTTTT. Its translation is CASSQRGQSGLGTGELFF.